This T cell receptor (beta chain) stems from a study of T-cell reconstitution after alpha-beta-depleted transplantation in children. In its sample, this clonotype was seen many times. With 5 bases removed from V and 2 bases from J, the gap between germline ends came to 13 bases. The germline V gene has CDR1 MNHEY and CDR2 SVGEGT. The CDR3 runs to 15 residues. During its preparation, the TCRbeta library received unique molecular identifiers. In TCRdb, the PCR reads were re-called with MiXCR into one record per CDR3 protein. The sample lists over 150,000 distinct CDR3 sequences, about 14% seen once, with about 12% in the top ten.

This rearrangement joins TRBV6-2 or TRBV6-3 to TRBJ2-1; the D call may be TRBD1 or TRBD2 (5 bases each). This TCR was recovered from a human donor who donated a stem cell graft to a child with acute lymphoblastic leukemia. Sequenced material: PBMCs from the stem cell graft donor, taken from the stem cell graft. The CDR3 reads CASSGGSQAYNEQFF. The CDR3 DNA follows: TGTGCCAGCAGTGGGGGTTCTCAAGCCTACAATGAGCAGTTCTTC.